Sequencing of this T cell receptor (beta chain) was carried out in a study of regulatory T cells in long-lasting Graves disease. Study-wide results and limits: The study found lower TCR diversity in persistent Graves' patients than in newly diagnosed ones.

Time point specified: persistent/refractory GD, antithyroid drugs over 5 years with positive TRAb. From PBMCs, RNA was extracted and then used to make the TCR library. The germline V gene encodes CDR1 DFQATT and CDR2 SNEGSKA (reference sequence). CDR3 size: 15 residues. The ends lost 1 base at V and 3 bases at J; junction bases unmatched: 7. Comments on this clonotype: The antigen is not known.

To make TCR beta libraries, researchers used iRepertoire HTBI primers and Arm-PCR of CDR3 regions. TCRdb passed the multiplex PCR reads through MiXCR, listing each CDR3 protein once. The sample yields 450,000 or so distinct CDR3 sequences, roughly 23% seen once. The chain links TRBV20-1 to TRBJ2-7; 9 bases are a match to TRBD1. The receptor's source is a female donor with Graves disease. Sequencing used peripheral blood mononuclear cells (PBMCs), obtained when the disease was refractory, from a patient treated with antithyroid drugs. The CDR3 here is CSARGAADRGYEQYF. The CDR3 nucleotides read TGCAGTGCTAGAGGCGCAGCGGACAGGGGCTACGAGCAGTACTTC.